Shown below are 19 T cell receptor beta chains from a single sample sequenced in a study of CD8+CD57+ T cells in acquired aplastic anemia (dated by TCRdb to between 2017 and 2018). TCRdb records Illumina HiSeq 2000 as the sequencer. Genomic DNA served as template for TCR beta VDJ combination and CDR3 sequence profiling. TCRdb passed the public sequencing reads through fastp at Q25 and MiXCR, retaining productive beta sequences. Each CDR3 protein gets just one entry, which takes the most common genes and DNA from the rows behind it. The sample table lists about 470,000 distinct CDR3 sequences, about a third of them with a count of one. Of the sample, 0.82% is held by the ten largest clones. Expansion of CD8+CD57+ cells had been shown by flow cytometry in the patients chosen for sequencing. The sample consisted of sorted CD4+, CD8+, or CD8+CD57+ T cells (not recorded which) from PBMCs. All receptors derive from a human donor with aplastic anemia.

This sequence joins TRBV4-1 and TRBJ2-5, with D perhaps being TRBD1 or TRBD2 (6 bases each). CDR3 size: 15 residues. CDR1 and CDR2 from the germline V gene are MGHRA and YSYEKL. V was cut by 4 bases and J by 5 bases, with 17 bases left in between. CDR3 amino acids: CASSPWRGESETQYF. The CDR3 nucleotides are TGCGCCAGCAGCCCCTGGAGGGGGGAGAGTGAGACCCAGTACTTC.

This clonotype showed up just a few times. The chain joins TRBV7-2 to TRBJ2-3; D gene unclear. The CDR3 extends over 13 amino acids. The germline CDR1 and CDR2 sequences are SGHTA and FQGNSA. Between the trimmed V and J ends, which lost 5 bases and 5 bases, there was a span of 11 bases. CDR3 sequence: CASSPHGRDTQYF. CDR3 in DNA: TGTGCCAGCAGCCCCCATGGAAGAGATACGCAGTATTTT.

This clonotype was observed at least ten times. The J gene is TRBJ2-5, the V gene TRBV7-6; D perhaps matches TRBD2 (6 bases). The germline gives CDR1 SGHVS, CDR2 FNYEAQ. The CDR3 loop spans 13 amino acids. Trimming removed 5 bases from V and 3 bases from J, with 10 bases in between. The CDR3 region has the DNA TGTGCCAGCAGCGGTAGCGGAAAAGAGACCCAGTACTTC. Its translation is CASSGSGKETQYF.

This clonotype was seen repeatedly, ten times or more. This chain uses TRBV2 with TRBJ2-5, with D perhaps TRBD2 (6 bases). Germline V gives CDR1 SNHLY, CDR2 FYNNEI. Deletions cut 1 base from V and 4 bases from J, with 13 bases between. CDR3 length equals 15 residues. CDR3 DNA: TGTGCCAGCAGTGAAGGTCTAGCGCAGCGAGAGACCCAGTACTTC. This translates into CASSEGLAQRETQYF.

This clonotype was seen a single time. An end of the junction differs from the germline gene, which may be a read error. This rearrangement joins TRBV29-1 to TRBJ2-5, with 7 bases matching TRBD2. Germline V gene sequence: CDR1 SQVTM, CDR2 ANQGSEA. The CDR3 spans 13 residues. CDR3 residues: CAWSLLAGETQYF. As DNA, the CDR3 is TGTGCCTGGAGCCTTTTAGCGGGAGAGACCCAGTACTTC.

This clonotype was counted ten times or more. The J gene is TRBJ1-5, the V gene TRBV7-2, with TRBD1 matching 11 bases. Germline-derived CDR1 and CDR2 are SGHTA and FQGNSA. Trimming took 6 bases from V and 5 from J; bases not matched to a gene: 6. The CDR3 spans 15 residues. The CDR3 here is CASRRPGQGDQPQHF. CDR3 bases: TGTGCCAGCAGACGTCCGGGACAGGGGGATCAGCCCCAGCATTTT.

A few counts support this clonotype. V gene TRBV30 combines with J gene TRBJ1-1; D is unresolved. Trimming took off 7 bases at V and 4 bases at J, with 22 bases between the two ends. There are 15 residues in the CDR3. Germline CDR1 and CDR2: GTSNPN and SVGIG (reference sequence). The CDR3 spells CALAHGMTGSTEAFF. The CDR3 bases are TGTGCCTTGGCCCATGGAATGACGGGGAGCACTGAAGCTTTCTTT.

The V and J genes are TRBV5-1 and TRBJ2-5, with 11 bases that match TRBD2. J lost 5 bases, V lost 4 bases, and 7 bases had no gene match. Germline lookup yields CDR1 SGHRS and CDR2 YFSETQ. The CDR3 loop spans 15 amino acids. The CDR3 coding sequence is TGCGCCAGCAGCCAGACTAGCGGGGTTAGGGAGACCCAGTACTTC. Translating gives CASSQTSGVRETQYF.

Ten or more counts support this clonotype. The genes are TRBV20-1 and TRBJ2-7, with D hard to call. CDR3 length equals 13 residues. Trimming stripped 6 bases from V and 2 bases from J, with 14 bases between. Per the germline V gene, CDR1 is DFQATT and CDR2 is SNEGSKA (reference sequence). CDR3 in DNA: TGCAGTGCCCGTTTTGGGGTTACCTACGAGCAGTACTTC. It encodes CSARFGVTYEQYF.

Concerning this clonotype: It may be a read error: a sequence one base away is much more abundant. V is TRBV20-1 and J is TRBJ2-6; the D gene is possibly TRBD1 (5 bases). Germline values: CDR1 DFQATT, CDR2 SNEGSKA (reference sequence). The CDR3 runs to 13 residues. The CDR3 bases are TGCAGTGCTCCGAATTCTGGGGCCAACGTCCCGACTTTC. The encoded protein is CSAPNSGANVPTF.

This sequence joins TRBV19 and TRBJ1-3; D remains unclear. Trimming removed 3 bases at V and 0 bases at J, with 9 bases between. In germline, CDR1 is LNHDA, CDR2 SQIVND (reference sequence). This CDR3 has 15 residues. CDR3 protein: CASSIGFSSGNTIYF. The CDR3 bases are TGTGCCAGTAGTATCGGATTCAGCTCTGGAAACACCATATATTTT.

V usage is TRBV5-1 and J usage is TRBJ1-6, with 10 positions matching TRBD1. J lost 6 bases, V lost 4 bases, and 7 bases had no gene match. The CDR3 runs to 16 residues. From germline, CDR1 is SGHRS and CDR2 YFSETQ. Here the CDR3 reads CASSPSDRGGNSPLHF. The CDR3 nucleotides are TGCGCCAGCAGCCCTTCGGACAGGGGGGGTAATTCACCCCTCCACTTT.

This clonotype was detected only a few times. The V call is TRBV27, the J call TRBJ2-3; no clear D. CDR1 is MNHEY and CDR2 is SMNVEV in the germline V gene (reference sequence). CDR3 length: 13 amino acids. V lost 4 bases and J lost 2, with 7 bases in between. The CDR3 loop reads CASSYRATDTQYF. The CDR3 DNA sequence: TGTGCCAGCAGTTACCGGGCCACAGATACGCAGTATTTT.

This clonotype appeared once. The gene calls are TRBV10-2 and TRBJ2-7, with unresolved D. Germline V gene lookup returns CDR1 WSHSY and CDR2 SAAADI. The CDR3 extends over 14 amino acids. Trimming cost V 0 bases and J 3 bases, with 9 bases left between them. The CDR3 bases are TGCGCCAGCAGTGAGTCCGGCGGAATCTACGAGCAGTACTTC. Translating gives CASSESGGIYEQYF.

A remark on this clonotype: The germline gene is not matched at one end of the junction; a read error may be the cause. The V and J genes are TRBV20-1 and TRBJ1-1; D unresolved. CDR1 and CDR2 from the germline V gene are DFQATT and SNEGSKA (reference sequence). This CDR3 region has 11 residues. The CDR3 loop reads CSARDVREAFF. The CDR3 nucleotides are TGCAGTGCTCGAGACGTCCGTGAAGCTTTCTTT.

This chain uses TRBV2 with TRBJ1-2; D possibly corresponds to TRBD1 (5 bases). CDR1 SNHLY and CDR2 FYNNEI come from the germline V gene. Trimming removed 9 bases at V and 4 bases at J, with 18 bases between. CDR3 length equals 14 residues. The CDR3 protein is CASHPQGRGYGYTF. The CDR3 nucleotides are TGTGCCAGTCATCCTCAGGGAAGAGGCTATGGCTACACCTTC.

The gene calls are TRBV5-1 and TRBJ1-1; possible D gene TRBD1, 5 bases. Trimming took off 0 bases at V and 4 bases at J, with 13 bases between the two ends. The CDR3 is 15 residues long. CDR1 and CDR2 from the germline V gene are SGHRS and YFSETQ. CDR3 bases: TGCGCCAGCAGCTTGGGATCTTCAGGGTCCACTGAAGCTTTCTTT. Translated, it gives CASSLGSSGSTEAFF.

The chain carries TRBV30 and TRBJ1-3; 7 bases are a match to TRBD1. Germline V lookup: CDR1 GTSNPN, CDR2 SVGIG (reference sequence). CDR3 length: 13 residues. The junction had 2 bases not matched to a gene; V was cut back by 5 bases and J by 1 base. CDR3 DNA: TGTGCCTGGGACAGGGCTTCTGGAAACACCATATATTTT. Residues: CAWDRASGNTIYF.

This chain connects TRBV20-1 to TRBJ1-4; perhaps TRBD1 as D (6 bases). The V gene lost 2 bases and the J gene lost 7 bases, with 17 bases spanning the gap. The CDR3 sequence is 15 residues long. CDR1 and CDR2 from the germline V gene are DFQATT and SNEGSKA (reference sequence). CDR3 protein: CSARHLQGFSEKLFF. Written as DNA, the CDR3 is TGCAGTGCTAGACACCTACAGGGATTTAGTGAAAAACTGTTTTTT.